This TCR beta chain was identified in a study of T-cell reconstitution after alpha-beta-depleted transplantation in children (dated by TCRdb to about 2016). Regarding the complete study: The study quantitatively tracked T-cell immune reconstitution after TCRalphabeta/CD19-depleted allogeneic hematopoietic cell transplantation in children using TCR repertoire profiling. What the research found in general, with its limitations: The frequencies of hyperexpanded clones fell over the following months, and after one year, T-cell counts and TCRbeta diversity were mostly attributed to newly produced T cells. The high TCRbeta diversity at day 60 in some patients was ascribed to recipient T cells and intrathymic progenitors that had survived conditioning. The apparently early alphabetaT-cell count recovery about two months after transplant was reportedly dependent on only several hundred rapidly expanded clones derived from non-depleted graft cells.

CDR1 and CDR2, per the germline V gene, are SGHRS and YFSETQ. The CDR3 contains 15 residues, cysteine and phenylalanine counted. Of the read, only the CDR3 DNA is kept; its 45 bases are in frame from base 1. V has 3 bases trimmed and J has 4 bases trimmed; junction bases matching no gene number 8. What this sample's treatment or condition label stands for: allogeneic hematopoietic cell transplantation with graft depleted of TCRalphabeta T cells and CD19 B cells. Transplant recipients were children who received TCRalphabeta/CD19-depleted allogeneic hematopoietic cell grafts. In this sample, this clonotype turned up a few times. It lacks a known antigen. Within one base of it there is no much larger clone, and no base qualities were kept. The library was generated by PCR. The sample was run on an Illumina HiSeq 2500. Molecular barcoding was employed in the preparation of TCR libraries, with unique molecular identifiers being used to normalize TCRbeta repertoire quantification. In TCRdb, the public reads were trimmed at Q25 with fastp and aligned with MiXCR, with productive beta chains retained. Every CDR3 protein is listed once, alongside the most common genes and DNA of its rows. The sample profile shows hundreds of thousands of distinct CDR3 sequences; around 15% of them were found once. The ten largest account for about 32% of the sample.

The sequencing used PBMCs, mostly from graft donor cells, collected 360 days after TCRalphabeta/CD19-depleted stem cell transplant. The chain was built from TRBV5-1 and TRBJ2-3, and TRBD1 matches 7 of the central bases. This TCR came from a boy less than two years old who had a stem cell transplant for Wiskott-Aldrich syndrome, so the T cells may come from the graft donor. The nucleotide sequence is given as TGCGCCAGCAGCTCAGGGGGTGCGGCGGCAGATACGCAGTATTTT. Translated, this is CASSSGGAAADTQYF. Supplemented by the reference TRBV5-1 and TRBJ2-3 proteins around the CDR3, the complete variable domain is KAGVTQTPRYLIKTRGQQVTLSCSPISGHRSVSWYQQTPGQGLQFLFEYFSETQRNKGNFPGRFSGRQFSNSRSEMNVSTLELGDSALYLCASSSGGAAADTQYFGPGTRLTVL.